Shown below are 23 T cell receptor beta chains from a single sample sequenced in a study of blood T cell repertoires in COVID-19. Using immunoSEQ multiplex PCR, the repertoire was profiled, and TCRdb retains in-frame clones only, with some absent. The sample consists of 200,000 to 250,000 clones, 87% of them appearing once. Material for sequencing was PBMCs or T cells enriched from blood (not recorded which). The receptors originated from a man under 40 who had recovered from COVID-19.

This chain joins TRBV5-6 and TRBJ2-7; possibly TRBD2 for D (5 bases). The CDR3 contains 12 residues. Germline-derived CDR1 and CDR2 are SGHDT and YYEEEE. Trimming stripped 3 bases from V and 3 bases from J, with 7 bases between. The CDR3 region has the DNA TGTGCCAGCAGCTCTCGGGGCTACGAGCAGTACTTC. Protein product: CASSSRGYEQYF.

The chain couples TRBV18 to TRBJ2-7; maybe TRBD1 (5 bases). Trimming pared 0 bases from V and 2 bases from J, leaving 11 bases between. CDR1 and CDR2 (germline): KGHSH, LQKENI. The CDR3 runs 15 residues. The CDR3 region has the DNA TGTGCCAGCTCACCACCTGCCCGGACAACCTACGAGCAGTACTTC. Translation: CASSPPARTTYEQYF.

The chain has TRBV5-4 and TRBJ2-1; 8 positions agree with TRBD2. This CDR3 comprises 12 residues. The J segment lost 15 bases and the V segment lost 3 bases, leaving 8 bases of the junction unmatched. Germline V CDR1 and CDR2: SGHNT, YYREEE (reference sequence). CDR3 bases: TGTGCCAGCAGCTGGGACGGGAGGGCCGGGTTCTTC. This encodes CASSWDGRAGFF.

The V gene is TRBV5-1, the J gene TRBJ2-7; 8 bases agree with TRBD1. CDR3 length: 15 residues. Per the germline V gene, CDR1 is SGHRS and CDR2 is YFSETQ. Losses at the gene ends were 5 bases for V and 2 bases for J; bases not matched to a gene: 9. CDR3 region: CASSFAGGSTYEQYF. CDR3 bases: TGCGCCAGCAGTTTTGCAGGGGGCTCAACCTACGAGCAGTACTTC.

The V gene is TRBV7-8, the J gene TRBJ2-7; no firm D call. The CDR3 extends over 14 amino acids. CDR1 is SGHVS, CDR2 FQNEAQ, per germline. Trimming took 5 bases from V and 4 from J, leaving 15 bases between them. In nucleotides, the CDR3 is TGTGCCAGCAGCCCCGTTCCGGGTGGTTACGAGCAGTACTTC. It is translated as CASSPVPGGYEQYF.

The chain employs TRBV30 and TRBJ2-7; D unresolved. Trimming cost V 0 bases and J 0 bases, with 9 bases left between them. CDR1 is GTSNPN and CDR2 is SVGIG in the germline V gene (reference sequence). The CDR3 length is 14 residues. The CDR3 DNA reads as TGTGCCTGGAGTGTCCAGGCCATCTCCTACGAGCAGTACTTC. It translates to CAWSVQAISYEQYF.

The gene calls are TRBV6-2 or TRBV6-3 and TRBJ2-7; TRBD1 matches at 7 bases. Looked up from germline, CDR1 is MNHEY and CDR2 is SVGEGT. Trimming cost V 2 bases and J 2 bases; bases outside gene matches: 3. This CDR3 comprises 14 residues. This CDR3 reads CASSYPGTAYEQYF. The DNA for the CDR3 is TGTGCCAGCAGTTACCCCGGGACAGCCTACGAGCAGTACTTC.

The count of this clone is one. This chain links TRBV20-1 with TRBJ2-7, with D perhaps TRBD2 (6 bases). Trimming removed 5 bases at V and 6 bases at J, with 23 bases between. The germline V gene encodes CDR1 DFQATT and CDR2 SNEGSKA (reference sequence). The CDR3 is made up of 15 amino acids. DNA of the CDR3: TGCAGTGCTCGTGGGCCCCAGACTAGTAATTTCGAGCAGTACTTC. It specifies CSARGPQTSNFEQYF.

The chain links TRBV19 to TRBJ2-3, with 12 bases identical to TRBD2. Germline V gene data show CDR1 as LNHDA and CDR2 as SQIVND (reference sequence). Trimming at V came to 5 bases and at J to 6 bases, leaving 3 bases not matched to a gene. This CDR3 comprises 14 residues. The CDR3 spells CASSFGLAGDTQYF. The CDR3 DNA follows: TGTGCCAGTAGTTTTGGACTAGCGGGGGATACGCAGTATTTT.

The chain uses TRBV29-1 and TRBJ1-6, with D possibly being TRBD1 (6 bases). V was cut by 4 bases and J by 7 bases, with 17 bases left in between. The germline V gene encodes CDR1 SQVTM and CDR2 ANQGSEA. The CDR3 spans 15 residues. CDR3 sequence: CSVGPTGTQNSPLHF. For the CDR3, the DNA is TGCAGCGTTGGCCCCACAGGGACCCAGAATTCACCCCTCCACTTT.

The chain recombines TRBV14 with TRBJ2-5; D may be TRBD1 (5 bases). The CDR3 extends over 19 amino acids. From germline, CDR1 is SGHDN and CDR2 FVKESK. Trimming shortened V by 1 base and J by 1 base, and 22 bases separated the two germline ends. This CDR3 reads CASSQAPGIRQPAQETQYF. For the CDR3, the DNA is TGTGCCAGCAGCCAAGCACCAGGGATCAGACAGCCAGCCCAAGAGACCCAGTACTTC.

This chain uses TRBV7-2 with TRBJ1-3; maybe TRBD1 (6 bases). Trimming left V 1 base short and J 0 bases short, with 10 bases between. The CDR3 runs to 16 residues. CDR1 and CDR2 from the germline V gene are SGHTA and FQGNSA. The CDR3 DNA is TGTGCCAGCAGCTTAGGGGGGCCTAGCTCTGGAAACACCATATATTTT. It encodes CASSLGGPSSGNTIYF.

This clone came up once. The gene calls are TRBV5-1 and TRBJ2-5; 7 bases are a match to TRBD2. This CDR3 is 14 amino acids long. Germline V gene lookup returns CDR1 SGHRS and CDR2 YFSETQ. J was trimmed by 0 bases and V by 3 bases; bases with no gene match: 2. CDR3 DNA: TGCGCCAGCAGCTGGAGCGGGGACCAAGAGACCCAGTACTTC. This codes for CASSWSGDQETQYF. Looking up the rest from reference TRBV5-1 and TRBJ2-5 gives the full variable domain: KAGVTQTPRYLIKTRGQQVTLSCSPISGHRSVSWYQQTPGQGLQFLFEYFSETQRNKGNFPGRFSGRQFSNSRSEMNVSTLELGDSALYLCASSWSGDQETQYFGPGTRLLVL.

The CDR3 loop reads CAWSQGVTAGEKLFF. DNA for the CDR3: TGTGCCTGGAGTCAGGGGGTGACGGCGGGTGAAAAACTGTTTTTT. The rearrangement links TRBV30 to TRBJ1-4; TRBD1 matches 7 bases. This CDR3 contains 15 residues. J gave up 7 bases and V 2 bases, and 10 bases lay outside the gene matches. Per the germline V gene, CDR1 is GTSNPN and CDR2 is SVGIG (reference sequence).

The chain has TRBV4-3 and TRBJ1-1; tentative D call: TRBD1 (6 bases). Between the trimmed V and J ends, which lost 4 bases and 14 bases, there was a span of 20 bases. CDR3 size: 13 residues. Germline CDR1 reads LGHNA; CDR2 reads YSLEER. The CDR3 coding sequence is TGCGCCAGCAGCCCCCTTGGGGGGCCCGGGAGGTTCTTT. Its protein product is CASSPLGGPGRFF.

The chain joins TRBV7-9 to TRBJ2-7; a possible D gene is TRBD1 (6 bases). V was pared by 8 bases and J by 5 bases, with 19 bases between. The CDR3 runs to 14 residues. Germline V CDR1 and CDR2: SEHNR, FQNEAQ (reference sequence). The CDR3 bases are TGTGCCAGCCTCGGGCAGGGGTTTCTCGACGAGCAGTACTTC. This encodes CASLGQGFLDEQYF.

The chain carries TRBV3-1 (or the pseudogene TRBV3-2) and TRBJ2-2; 7 positions agree with TRBD2. Germline CDR1 and CDR2: LGHDT and YNNKEL (reference sequence). There are 15 residues in the CDR3. V lost 1 base, J lost 5 bases, and 4 bases stayed unmatched. CDR3 nucleotides: TGTGCCAGCAGCCAAGGACCAGCGGGAACCGGGGAGCTGTTTTTT. Translated, it gives CASSQGPAGTGELFF.

This chain joins TRBV5-6 and TRBJ1-2, with a possible D match to TRBD1 (5 bases). The CDR3 is made up of 13 amino acids. Germline V lookup: CDR1 SGHDT, CDR2 YYEEEE. With 6 bases removed from V and 3 bases from J, the gap between germline ends came to 12 bases. This chain's CDR3 is CASKLTEYYGYTF. CDR3 coding DNA: TGTGCCAGCAAACTGACAGAATACTATGGCTACACCTTC. The whole variable domain, filled in from reference TRBV5-6 and TRBJ1-2, reads DAGVTQSPTHLIKTRGQQVTLRCSPKSGHDTVSWYQQALGQGPQFIFQYYEEEERQRGNFPDRFSGHQFPNYSSELNVNALLLGDSALYLCASKLTEYYGYTFGSGTRLTVV.

In its sample, this clone was seen once. The chain links TRBV14 to TRBJ2-6, with a possible D match to TRBD1 (6 bases). With 2 bases removed from V and 0 bases from J, the gap between germline ends came to 11 bases. Germline values: CDR1 SGHDN, CDR2 FVKESK. The CDR3 is 17 residues long. The CDR3 nucleotides read TGTGCCAGCAGCCAAAACAGGGTCTACTCTGGGGCCAACGTCCTGACTTTC. Translating it yields CASSQNRVYSGANVLTF.

CDR3 bases: TGTGCCACCAGCAGAGTAACAGGGAAAAGCAATCAGCCCCAGCATTTT. Amino acid sequence: CATSRVTGKSNQPQHF. The rearrangement uses TRBV15 and TRBJ1-5; a weak D match, TRBD1 (6 bases). The V gene's germline CDR1 is LNHNV and CDR2 YYDKDF (reference sequence). CDR3 length equals 16 residues. V lost 1 base, J lost 1 base, and 11 bases lay in between.

This clone is a singleton in its sample. CDR3 region: CASSIGSGANVLTF. CDR3 DNA: TGTGCCAGTAGTATCGGTTCTGGGGCCAACGTCCTGACTTTC. The chain has TRBV19 and TRBJ2-6; D not resolved. CDR1 and CDR2 from the germline V gene are LNHDA and SQIVND (reference sequence). The CDR3 is 14 residues long. Trimming pared 3 bases from V and 1 base from J, leaving 4 bases between.

The rearrangement joins TRBV7-2 to TRBJ1-5; D gene unclear. The CDR3 runs 14 residues. Germline CDR1 reads SGHTA; CDR2 reads FQGNSA. Trimming pared 5 bases from V and 1 base from J, leaving 9 bases between. For the CDR3, the DNA is TGTGCCAGCAGCGCTTACAGAAGCAATCAGCCCCAGCATTTT. It translates to CASSAYRSNQPQHF.

J is TRBJ1-6 and V is TRBV27, with TRBD1 matching 11 bases. This CDR3 contains 16 residues. Germline CDR1 is MNHEY and CDR2 is SMNVEV (reference sequence). Trimming took 5 bases from V and 5 from J; bases not matched to a gene: 5. CDR3 in DNA: TGTGCCAGCAGTCCCGGGACAGGGGGTGATAATTCACCCCTCCACTTT. Protein sequence: CASSPGTGGDNSPLHF.